This T cell receptor beta chain originates from a study of shared clonotypes between healthy human individuals. Looking at the study overall: Each donor had three CD4 naive, three CD4 memory, two CD8 naive and one CD8 memory plate.

Healthy and HIV-negative, the adult donors had no recent acute infections or vaccinations. Within Nashville, Tennessee resided all donors, each a Caucasian adult. This CDR3 is 13 amino acids long. Germline V gene data show CDR1 as MGHRA and CDR2 as YSYEKL. Trimming took off 4 bases at V and 1 base at J, with 7 bases between the two ends. TCRdb's copy holds only in-frame clones and misses some; the assay was immunoSEQ multiplex PCR. The repertoire includes nearly 1 million clones, approximately 80% of them detected once, and approximately 1.5% sits in the top ten. The J gene is TRBJ1-2, the V gene TRBV4-1; D is perhaps TRBD1 (5 bases). Sequenced input: memory CD4+ T cells sorted from blood. Noted subset: CD45RA-negative fraction. This clonotype was obtained from a man between 18 and 35 years old in good health. CDR3 nucleotide sequence: TGCGCCAGCAGCCGAGGGGATAACTATGGCTACACCTTC. It translates to CASSRGDNYGYTF.